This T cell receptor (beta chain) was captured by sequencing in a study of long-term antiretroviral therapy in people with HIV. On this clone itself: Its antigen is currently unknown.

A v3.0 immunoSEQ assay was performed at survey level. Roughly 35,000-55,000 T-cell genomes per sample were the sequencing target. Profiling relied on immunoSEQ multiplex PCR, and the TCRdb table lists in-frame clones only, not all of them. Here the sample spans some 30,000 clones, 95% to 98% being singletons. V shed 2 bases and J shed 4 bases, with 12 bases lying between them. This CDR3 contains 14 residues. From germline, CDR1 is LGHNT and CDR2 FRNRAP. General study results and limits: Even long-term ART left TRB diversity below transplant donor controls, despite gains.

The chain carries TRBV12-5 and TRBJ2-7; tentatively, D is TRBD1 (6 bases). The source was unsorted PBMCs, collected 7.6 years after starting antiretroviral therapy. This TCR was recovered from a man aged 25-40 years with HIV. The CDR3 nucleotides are TGTGCTAGTGGTTTGAGCCAGGGGTGGTACGAGCAGTACTTC. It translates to CASGLSQGWYEQYF.